The clone carrying this T cell receptor beta chain was seen more than once but under ten times. This CDR3 region has 11 residues. Germline lookup yields CDR1 SGHTA and CDR2 FQGNSA. Between the trimmed V and J ends, which lost 0 bases and 10 bases, there was a span of 5 bases. This record comes from a study of T-cell reconstitution after alpha-beta-depleted transplantation in children. Unique molecular identifiers were incorporated during preparation of the TCRbeta library. TCRdb independently ran MiXCR on the PCR reads; one entry per CDR3 protein. The table shows 200,000 to 250,000 distinct CDR3 sequences, with more than 10% occurring only once.

The receptor was isolated from a human donor who donated a stem cell graft to a child with acute lymphoblastic leukemia. The gene calls are TRBV7-2 and TRBJ2-3; D is uncertain. The starting material was PBMCs from the stem cell graft donor, obtained from the stem cell graft. The CDR3 sequence is CASSLAYPQYF. The CDR3 nucleotides read TGTGCCAGCAGCTTAGCGTACCCGCAGTATTTT.